The 20 T cell receptor beta chains listed next were all sequenced from one sample in a study of blood T cell repertoires in COVID-19. Method: immunoSEQ multiplex PCR; TCRdb's copy keeps in-frame clones and lacks some. The sample records around 470,000 clones, roughly 89% being singletons. The source material was peripheral blood. These receptors came from a man between 18 and 29 years old with COVID-19, enrolled during active disease.

The chain joins TRBV29-1 to TRBJ1-2; D perhaps matches TRBD1 (6 bases). V lost 6 bases and J lost 8, with 10 bases in between. CDR1 is SQVTM and CDR2 is ANQGSEA in the germline V gene. This CDR3 comprises 10 residues. The CDR3 nucleotides read TGCAGCGTCGCAGGGGAAGGCTACACCTTC. Translated, it gives CSVAGEGYTF.

The chain links TRBV5-5 to TRBJ2-2, with D perhaps TRBD1 (5 bases). V was clipped by 1 base and J by 8 bases, with 6 bases between them. This CDR3 has 12 amino acids. CDR1 and CDR2 from the germline V gene are SGHKS and YYEKEE (reference sequence). The CDR3 bases are TGTGCCAGCAGCTTGTCAGGGGGGGAGCTGTTTTTT. Its translation is CASSLSGGELFF.

The genes are TRBV7-9 and TRBJ2-5; D may be TRBD2 (6 bases). V was pared by 1 base and J by 1 base, with 19 bases between. CDR1 and CDR2 from the germline V gene are SEHNR and FQNEAQ (reference sequence). This CDR3 region has 18 residues. CDR3 sequence (DNA): TGTGCCAGCAGCTTAGTAGACCTGTTGGCGGGGTTCCAAGAGACCCAGTACTTC. Protein: CASSLVDLLAGFQETQYF.

There are many counts of this clone. The chain carries TRBV27 and TRBJ2-3, with 10 bases identical to TRBD2. The junction had 3 bases not matched to a gene; V was cut back by 7 bases and J by 5 bases. This CDR3 is built from 13 residues. Germline V gene data show CDR1 as MNHEY and CDR2 as SMNVEV (reference sequence). The CDR3 DNA reads TGTGCCAGCACGGGACTAGCGAAAGATACGCAGTATTTT. As protein: CASTGLAKDTQYF.

V usage is TRBV5-1 and J usage is TRBJ2-2, with 11 bases identical to TRBD1. V gave up 6 bases and J gave up 6 bases; unmatched junction bases: 4. CDR3 length equals 14 residues. Germline V CDR1 and CDR2: SGHRS, YFSETQ. CDR3 in DNA: TGCGCCAGCAACCTGGGACAGGGGGCCGGGGAGCTGTTTTTT. This gives the protein CASNLGQGAGELFF. Supplemented by reference TRBV5-1 and TRBJ2-2, the full variable domain reads KAGVTQTPRYLIKTRGQQVTLSCSPISGHRSVSWYQQTPGQGLQFLFEYFSETQRNKGNFPGRFSGRQFSNSRSEMNVSTLELGDSALYLCASNLGQGAGELFFGEGSRLTVL.

The rearrangement joins TRBV11-3 to TRBJ2-1, with 8 bases aligning to TRBD2. The CDR3 has 14 amino acids. Germline CDR1 and CDR2: SGHNT and YENEEA. V was pared by 1 base and J by 9 bases, with 5 bases of the junction left unmatched. CDR3 residues: CASSLVGGVGEQFF. The CDR3 nucleotides are TGTGCCAGCAGCTTAGTCGGGGGGGTAGGTGAGCAGTTCTTC. Full variable domain (missing parts from reference TRBV11-3 and TRBJ2-1): EAGVVQSPRYKIIEKKQPVAFWCNPISGHNTLYWYLQNLGQGPELLIRYENEEAVDDSQLPKDRFSAERLKGVDSTLKIQPAELGDSAVYLCASSLVGGVGEQFFGPGTRLTVL.

The rearrangement uses TRBV30 and TRBJ1-2, with TRBD1 matching over 8 bases. This CDR3 contains 12 residues. V trimming: 4 bases; J trimming: 6 bases; junction bases outside the gene matches: 4. From germline, CDR1 is GTSNPN and CDR2 SVGIG (reference sequence). This chain's CDR3 is CAWTGGRHGYTF. The CDR3, as DNA: TGTGCCTGGACAGGGGGCAGACATGGCTACACCTTC.

The genes are TRBV11-3 and TRBJ2-3, with no clear D. Trimming removed 1 base at V and 6 bases at J, with 14 bases between. The CDR3 extends over 15 amino acids. In germline, CDR1 is SGHNT, CDR2 YENEEA. The chain's CDR3 is CASSLGGQPLDTQYF. The CDR3 bases are TGTGCCAGCAGCTTAGGAGGTCAGCCCTTGGATACGCAGTATTTT.

This clone has a single count. The chain is built from TRBV9 and TRBJ1-3; D is perhaps TRBD1 (5 bases). The CDR3 runs 16 residues. V was clipped by 3 bases and J by 0 bases, with 13 bases between them. Germline V gene lookup returns CDR1 SGDLS and CDR2 YYNGEE. The CDR3 bases are TGTGCCAGCAGCGGGGGCGGTAGCGGCTCTGGAAACACCATATATTTT. As protein: CASSGGGSGSGNTIYF.

The chain couples TRBV7-9 to TRBJ1-2; TRBD1 agrees at 8 bases. This CDR3 comprises 14 residues. With 5 bases clipped from V and 8 bases from J, the junction kept 10 bases outside the gene matches. CDR1 SEHNR and CDR2 FQNEAQ come from the germline V gene (reference sequence). The CDR3 loop is CASSLTAGGGGYTF. The CDR3 nucleotides read TGTGCCAGCAGCCTTACGGCAGGGGGCGGAGGCTACACCTTC.

This rearrangement joins TRBV15 to TRBJ2-1, with unresolved D. Trimming stripped 0 bases from V and 4 bases from J, with 13 bases between. CDR1 LNHNV and CDR2 YYDKDF come from the germline V gene (reference sequence). CDR3 length: 16 amino acids. CDR3 nucleotides: TGTGCCACCAGCAGAGATAGAGGCTACCTTTACAATGAGCAGTTCTTC. Its protein product is CATSRDRGYLYNEQFF.

This rearrangement joins TRBV5-1 to TRBJ2-5, with a weak D call TRBD2 (5 bases). The V and J ends lost 3 bases and 2 bases respectively, with 14 bases between them. The germline V gene has CDR1 SGHRS and CDR2 YFSETQ. The CDR3 spans 15 residues. The CDR3 DNA reads TGCGCCAGCAGCTCCTATGTCGGGATTCAAGAGACCCAGTACTTC. Its protein product is CASSSYVGIQETQYF.

Remarks on this clone: An end of the junction differs from the germline gene, which may be a read error. J is TRBJ2-1 and V is TRBV4-1, with a tentative D call TRBD2 (6 bases). The CDR3 has 11 residues. CDR1 is MGHRA, CDR2 YSYEKL, per germline. CDR3 amino acids: CASSPPGLQIF. The CDR3 bases are TGCGCCAGCAGCCCCCCGGGACTCCAAATCTTC.

The chain has TRBV12-3 or TRBV12-4 and TRBJ1-1, with unresolved D. The CDR3 sequence is 10 residues long. V lost 5 bases and J 8 bases, leaving 6 bases between the germline ends. The CDR3 spells CASSQMEAFF. In DNA, the CDR3 is TGTGCCAGCAGTCAGATGGAAGCTTTCTTT.

The gene calls are TRBV13 and TRBJ2-1; the match to TRBD2 covers 7 bases. The germline CDR1 and CDR2 sequences are PRHDT and FYEKMQ (reference sequence). The CDR3 totals 16 residues. Trimming at V came to 5 bases and at J to 3 bases, leaving 10 bases not matched to a gene. The chain's CDR3 is CASSHGGSSGYNEQFF. The CDR3, as DNA: TGTGCCAGCAGCCACGGTGGGTCTAGCGGCTACAATGAGCAGTTCTTC.

The rearrangement joins TRBV6-5 to TRBJ2-7; TRBD2 is a possible D gene (6 bases). Germline CDR1 is MNHEY and CDR2 is SVGAGI. The V end lost 6 bases, the J end lost 3 bases, and 15 bases lay between the germline ends. The CDR3 length is 14 residues. This CDR3 is CASRYGTSFYEQYF. CDR3 bases: TGTGCCAGCAGATACGGGACTTCGTTCTACGAGCAGTACTTC.

This rearrangement joins TRBV5-4 to TRBJ2-5, with 9 bases matching TRBD1. In germline, CDR1 is SGHNT, CDR2 YYREEE (reference sequence). This CDR3 contains 14 residues. Unmatched junction bases numbered 10, after V lost 4 bases and J lost 9 bases. For the CDR3, the DNA is TGTGCCAGCAGCCCCGGGACAGGGAAAGGAGCCCAGTACTTC. Its protein is CASSPGTGKGAQYF.

The chain links TRBV4-2 to TRBJ1-4; 7 nucleotides match TRBD1. Germline CDR1 is LGHNA and CDR2 is YNFKEQ. This CDR3 is built from 15 residues. V lost 4 bases, J lost 2 bases, and 4 bases stayed unmatched. CDR3 amino acids: CASSLTGVTNEKLFF. Written as DNA, the CDR3 is TGTGCCAGCAGCCTAACAGGGGTGACTAATGAAAAACTGTTTTTT.

The CDR3 reads CASSPLDSHNEQFF. CDR3 DNA sequence: TGTGCCAGCTCACCACTGGACAGCCACAATGAGCAGTTCTTC. The chain employs TRBV18 and TRBJ2-1; possible D gene TRBD1, 6 bases. Trimming cost V 1 base and J 5 bases, with 9 bases left between them. Germline V gives CDR1 KGHSH, CDR2 LQKENI. The CDR3 is 14 residues long.

The chain couples TRBV27 to TRBJ1-4, with a possible D match to TRBD1 (5 bases). The CDR3 has 18 residues. V gave up 2 bases and J gave up 8 bases, with 24 bases separating them. Germline-derived CDR1 and CDR2 are MNHEY and SMNVEV (reference sequence). The CDR3 DNA reads TGTGCCAGCAGTTTAAAATTCGACAGTCCCTTTTCCCTGGAAAAACTGTTTTTT. Translating gives CASSLKFDSPFSLEKLFF.